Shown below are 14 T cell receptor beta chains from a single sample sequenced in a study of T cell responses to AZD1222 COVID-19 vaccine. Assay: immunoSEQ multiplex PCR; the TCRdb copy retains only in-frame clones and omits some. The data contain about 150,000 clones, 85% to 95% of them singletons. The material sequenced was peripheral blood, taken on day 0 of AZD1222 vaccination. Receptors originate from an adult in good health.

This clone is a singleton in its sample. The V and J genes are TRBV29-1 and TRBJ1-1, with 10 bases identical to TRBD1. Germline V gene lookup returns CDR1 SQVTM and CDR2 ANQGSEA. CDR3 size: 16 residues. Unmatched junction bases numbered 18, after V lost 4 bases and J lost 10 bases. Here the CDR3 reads CSVGQFRDRGELLAFF. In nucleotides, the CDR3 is TGCAGCGTTGGACAATTCCGGGACAGGGGAGAACTCTTAGCTTTCTTT.

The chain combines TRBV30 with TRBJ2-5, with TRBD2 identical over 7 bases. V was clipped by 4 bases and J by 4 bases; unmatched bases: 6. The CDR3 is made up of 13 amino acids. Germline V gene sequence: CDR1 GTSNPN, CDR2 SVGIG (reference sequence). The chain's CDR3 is CAWNSGRVETQYF. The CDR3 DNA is TGTGCCTGGAACTCGGGGAGGGTAGAGACCCAGTACTTC.

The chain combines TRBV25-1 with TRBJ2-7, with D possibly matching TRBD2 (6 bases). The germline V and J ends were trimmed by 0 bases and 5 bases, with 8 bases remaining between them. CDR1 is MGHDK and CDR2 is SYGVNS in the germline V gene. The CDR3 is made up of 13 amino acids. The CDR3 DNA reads TGTGCCAGCAGTGAATATTGGGGGGACGAGCAGTACTTC. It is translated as CASSEYWGDEQYF.

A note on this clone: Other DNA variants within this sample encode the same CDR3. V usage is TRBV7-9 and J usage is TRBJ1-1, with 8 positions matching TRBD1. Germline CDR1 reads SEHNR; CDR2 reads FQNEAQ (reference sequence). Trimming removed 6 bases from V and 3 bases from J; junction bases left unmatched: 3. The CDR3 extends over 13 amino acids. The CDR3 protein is CASSPTGDTEAFF. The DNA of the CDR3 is TGTGCCAGCAGTCCGACAGGGGACACTGAAGCTTTCTTT.

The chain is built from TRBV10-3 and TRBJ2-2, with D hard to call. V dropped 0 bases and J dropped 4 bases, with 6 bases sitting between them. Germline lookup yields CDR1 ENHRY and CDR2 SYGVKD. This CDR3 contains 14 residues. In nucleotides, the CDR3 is TGTGCCATCAGTGAGTCGACGTTCACCGGGGAGCTGTTTTTT. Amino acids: CAISESTFTGELFF.

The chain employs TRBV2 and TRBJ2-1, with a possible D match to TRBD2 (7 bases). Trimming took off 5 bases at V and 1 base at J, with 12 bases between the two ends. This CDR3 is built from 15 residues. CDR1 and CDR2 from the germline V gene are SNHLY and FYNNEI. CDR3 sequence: CASSQQGGSYNEQFF. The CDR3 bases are TGTGCCAGCAGTCAACAGGGAGGGTCCTACAATGAGCAGTTCTTC.

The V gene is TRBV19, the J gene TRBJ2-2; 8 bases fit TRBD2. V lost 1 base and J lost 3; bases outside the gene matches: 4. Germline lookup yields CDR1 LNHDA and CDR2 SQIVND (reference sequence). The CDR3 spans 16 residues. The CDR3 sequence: CASSIAFGGDTGELFF. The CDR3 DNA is TGTGCCAGTAGTATAGCGTTCGGGGGGGACACCGGGGAGCTGTTTTTT.

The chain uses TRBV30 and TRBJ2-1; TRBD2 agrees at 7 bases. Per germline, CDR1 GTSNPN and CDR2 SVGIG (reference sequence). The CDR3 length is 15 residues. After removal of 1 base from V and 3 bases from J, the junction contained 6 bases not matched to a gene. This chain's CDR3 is CAWSGWRERYNEQFF. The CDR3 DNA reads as TGTGCCTGGAGTGGTTGGCGGGAGCGCTACAATGAGCAGTTCTTC.

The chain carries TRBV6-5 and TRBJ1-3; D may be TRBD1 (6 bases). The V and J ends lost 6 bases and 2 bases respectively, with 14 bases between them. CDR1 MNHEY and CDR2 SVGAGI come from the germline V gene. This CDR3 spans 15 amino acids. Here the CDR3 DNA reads TGTGCCAGCAGAGACGCAGGGGTTCCTGGAAACACCATATATTTT. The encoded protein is CASRDAGVPGNTIYF.

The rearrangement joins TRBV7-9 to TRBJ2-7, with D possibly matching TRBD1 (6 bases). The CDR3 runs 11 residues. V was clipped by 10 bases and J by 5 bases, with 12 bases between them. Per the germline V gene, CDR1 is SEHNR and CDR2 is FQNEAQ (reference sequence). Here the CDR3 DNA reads TGTGCCATCAGGGGCGCGGACGAGCAGTACTTC. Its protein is CAIRGADEQYF.

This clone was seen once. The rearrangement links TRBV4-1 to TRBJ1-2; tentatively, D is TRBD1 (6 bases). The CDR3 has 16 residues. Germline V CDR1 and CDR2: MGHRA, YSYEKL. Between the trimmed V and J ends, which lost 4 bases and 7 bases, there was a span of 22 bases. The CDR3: CASSRLGFSRGGGYTF. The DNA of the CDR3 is TGCGCCAGCAGCCGATTGGGGTTTTCAAGAGGGGGTGGCTACACCTTC.

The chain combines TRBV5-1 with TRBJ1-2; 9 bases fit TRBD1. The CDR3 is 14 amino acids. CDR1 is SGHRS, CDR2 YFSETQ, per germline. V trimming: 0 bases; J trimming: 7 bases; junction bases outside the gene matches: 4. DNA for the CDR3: TGCGCCAGCAGCTTGGGACAGGGGGTAGGTGGCTACACCTTC. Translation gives CASSLGQGVGGYTF.

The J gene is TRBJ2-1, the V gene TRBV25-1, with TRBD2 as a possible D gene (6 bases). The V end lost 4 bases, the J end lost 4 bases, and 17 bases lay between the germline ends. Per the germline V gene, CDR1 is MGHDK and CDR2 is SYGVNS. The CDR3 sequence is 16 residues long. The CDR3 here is CASSGSGTGIYNEQFF. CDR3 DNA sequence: TGTGCCAGCAGTGGATCCGGGACTGGAATATACAATGAGCAGTTCTTC. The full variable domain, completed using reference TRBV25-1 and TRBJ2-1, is EADIYQTPRYLVIGTGKKITLECSQTMGHDKMYWYQQDPGMELHLIHYSYGVNSTEKGDLSSESTVSRIRTEHFPLTLESARPSHTSQYLCASSGSGTGIYNEQFFGPGTRLTVL.

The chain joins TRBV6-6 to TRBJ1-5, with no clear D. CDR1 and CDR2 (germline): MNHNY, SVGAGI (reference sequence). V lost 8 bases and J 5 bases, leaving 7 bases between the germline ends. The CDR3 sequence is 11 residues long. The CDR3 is CASGIDQPQHF. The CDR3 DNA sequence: TGTGCCAGCGGGATAGATCAGCCCCAGCATTTT.